These 22 T cell receptor beta chains share one sample of origin, sequenced in a study of untreated major depressive disorder. Produced via immunoSEQ multiplex PCR; TCRdb's table is partial and in-frame only. Of 20,000 to 25,000 clones detected, 85% to 90% appear once; the ten largest clones hold under 0.6%. Sequencing was performed on CD4+ T cells from PBMCs. These receptors all stem from a woman between 35 and 50 years old in good health.

The rearrangement joins TRBV29-1 to TRBJ2-1; tentative D call: TRBD2 (5 bases). Germline-derived CDR1 and CDR2 are SQVTM and ANQGSEA. This CDR3 is built from 16 residues. Trimming took off 1 base at V and 1 base at J, with 14 bases between the two ends. The CDR3 DNA reads TGCAGCGTTGAAGGGTTAGCGCGAATATCCTACAATGAGCAGTTCTTC. It codes for CSVEGLARISYNEQFF.

The V gene is TRBV14, the J gene TRBJ1-2; 8 nucleotides match TRBD1. The CDR3 extends over 13 amino acids. CDR1 and CDR2 (germline): SGHDN, FVKESK. V was clipped by 4 bases and J by 4 bases; unmatched bases: 2. The CDR3 sequence is CASSPDRAYGYTF. Written as DNA, the CDR3 is TGTGCCAGCAGCCCGGACAGGGCCTATGGCTACACCTTC.

This sequence joins TRBV5-6 and TRBJ1-2, with a possible D match to TRBD1 (6 bases). The CDR3 runs 13 residues. V was pared by 0 bases and J by 4 bases, with 7 bases between. Germline-derived CDR1 and CDR2 are SGHDT and YYEEEE. CDR3 protein: CASSLGTAYGYTF. DNA for the CDR3: TGTGCCAGCAGCTTGGGGACAGCCTATGGCTACACCTTC.

The rearrangement uses TRBV28 and TRBJ2-2, with 7 bases that match TRBD2. J lost 1 base, V lost 8 bases, and 10 bases had no gene match. This CDR3 is built from 16 residues. Per germline, CDR1 MDHEN and CDR2 SYDVKM. This chain's CDR3 is CASSKISGKNTGELFF. The CDR3 DNA is TGTGCCAGCTCCAAAATCAGCGGGAAGAACACCGGGGAGCTGTTTTTT.

The chain links TRBV1 to TRBJ2-7; TRBD2, the table's D call, was not compared with the DNA. TRBV1 is shown as a pseudogene. The CDR3 contains 16 residues. CDR3 nucleotides: TGCACCAGCAGCCAGGTGACTACGGCGAGATTGTACGAGCAGTACTTC. Encoded protein: CTSSQVTTARLYEQYF.

This clone was seen more than once but under ten times. The rearrangement joins TRBV27 to TRBJ2-7; D may match TRBD1 or TRBD2 (5 bases each). The germline V gene has CDR1 MNHEY and CDR2 SMNVEV (reference sequence). Trimming removed 7 bases at V and 4 bases at J, with 20 bases between. The CDR3 is made up of 15 amino acids. The DNA of the CDR3 is TGTGCCAGCACTCGAGGGGTGGTTAGACCATACGAGCAGTACGTC. Its protein is CASTRGVVRPYEQYV.

This clone has just one count. The CDR3 reads CASGSLNTEAFF. The CDR3 DNA sequence: TGTGCCAGCGGAAGTCTGAACACTGAAGCTTTCTTT. This chain uses TRBV6-5 with TRBJ1-1; D remains unclear. V dropped 8 bases and J dropped 0 bases, with 7 bases sitting between them. Germline assignment: CDR1 MNHEY and CDR2 SVGAGI. The CDR3 runs to 12 residues.

The V call is TRBV10-2, the J call TRBJ2-7; no definite D call. Trimming removed 6 bases at V and 6 bases at J, with 15 bases between. The CDR3 loop spans 13 amino acids. In germline, CDR1 is WSHSY, CDR2 SAAADI. The CDR3 loop is CASSSPEFREQYF. CDR3 bases: TGCGCCAGCAGCTCCCCGGAGTTCCGCGAGCAGTACTTC.

The V call is TRBV29-1, the J call TRBJ2-7, with 7 positions matching TRBD1. Germline CDR1 is SQVTM and CDR2 is ANQGSEA. There are 17 residues in the CDR3. V shed 4 bases, J shed 3 bases, and the junction held 18 bases outside the gene matches. In nucleotides, the CDR3 is TGCAGCGTTGTAGTTTGGATTAGTGGGACAGATGGCTACGAGCAGTACGTC. Its protein product is CSVVVWISGTDGYEQYV.

The V call is TRBV30, the J call TRBJ2-7, with unresolved D. Germline CDR1 reads GTSNPN; CDR2 reads SVGIG (reference sequence). Trimming shortened V by 2 bases and J by 0 bases, and 14 bases separated the two germline ends. The CDR3 has 15 amino acids. For the CDR3, the DNA is TGTGCCTGGAGTTTGGGCCGCGAGAGCTCCTACGAGCAGTACTTC. Its protein is CAWSLGRESSYEQYF.

This clone was picked up one time. The chain has TRBV28 and TRBJ1-2; TRBD1 aligns across 9 bases. CDR1 is MDHEN, CDR2 SYDVKM, per germline. V shed 8 bases and J 5 bases; nucleotides not matched to a gene: 6. CDR3 length: 13 amino acids. The CDR3, as DNA: TGTGCCAGCGGACAGGGGCAATGGTATGGCTACACCTTC. Translated, it gives CASGQGQWYGYTF.

V usage is TRBV30 and J usage is TRBJ2-6; 9 bases are shared with TRBD1. J lost 3 bases, V lost 5 bases, and 5 bases had no gene match. Germline values: CDR1 GTSNPN, CDR2 SVGIG (reference sequence). The CDR3 is 15 amino acids. For the CDR3, the DNA is TGTGCCTGGGGACAGGGGCCAAATGGGGCCAACGTCCTGACTTTC. This translates into CAWGQGPNGANVLTF.

The gene calls are TRBV5-1 and TRBJ1-5; unclear D gene. CDR1 is SGHRS, CDR2 YFSETQ, per germline. The CDR3 contains 14 residues. Trimming shortened V by 4 bases and J by 5 bases, and 13 bases separated the two germline ends. CDR3 region: CASSKDGEDQPQHF. CDR3 bases: TGCGCCAGCAGCAAGGACGGTGAAGATCAGCCCCAGCATTTT.

The chain links TRBV28 to TRBJ1-2; TRBD1 agrees at 9 bases. This CDR3 is built from 15 residues. The V gene end was trimmed by 6 bases and the J gene end by 4 bases; junction bases not matched to a gene: 9. Germline CDR1 reads MDHEN; CDR2 reads SYDVKM. This chain's CDR3 is CASSTGGLKLYGYTF. Here the CDR3 DNA reads TGTGCCAGCAGCACAGGGGGCCTGAAGCTCTATGGCTACACCTTC.

V usage is TRBV4-2 and J usage is TRBJ1-5; 7 positions agree with TRBD1. Germline lookup yields CDR1 LGHNA and CDR2 YNFKEQ. The V segment lost 4 bases and the J segment 3 bases; nucleotides outside the gene matches: 3. The CDR3 extends over 14 amino acids. The CDR3 sequence: CASSPGTDNQPQHF. CDR3 DNA sequence: TGTGCCAGCAGCCCAGGGACAGACAATCAGCCCCAGCATTTT.

The chain has TRBV9 and TRBJ2-7; D gene uncertain. Germline lookup yields CDR1 SGDLS and CDR2 YYNGEE. V was clipped by 2 bases and J by 6 bases, with 18 bases between them. The CDR3 length is 15 residues. The CDR3 region is CASSVEEGRRSEQYF. The CDR3 bases are TGTGCCAGCAGCGTTGAAGAAGGGCGGCGTAGCGAGCAGTACTTC.

The rearrangement links TRBV4-1 to TRBJ1-1; tentatively, D is TRBD1 (5 bases). Germline CDR1 MGHRA, CDR2 YSYEKL. The CDR3 totals 18 residues. The V and J ends lost 1 base and 4 bases respectively, with 22 bases between them. CDR3 sequence: CASSQVIMGTTSSTEAFF. The CDR3 DNA reads as TGCGCCAGCAGCCAAGTAATTATGGGGACCACCTCTTCCACTGAAGCTTTCTTT.

This clone was picked up one time. V gene TRBV10-3 combines with J gene TRBJ1-5; 7 bases map to TRBD1. The CDR3 runs 15 residues. Germline values: CDR1 ENHRY, CDR2 SYGVKD. Trimming took 0 bases from V and 2 from J; bases not matched to a gene: 1. CDR3 DNA: TGTGCCATCAGTGAGTCGACAGGGCGCAATCAGCCCCAGCATTTT. Translation gives CAISESTGRNQPQHF.

V is TRBV18 and J is TRBJ2-2; D gene unclear. V lost 3 bases to trimming and J lost 0 bases, with 5 bases between them. The germline V gene has CDR1 KGHSH and CDR2 LQKENI. The CDR3 is 14 amino acids. CDR3 nucleotides: TGTGCCAGCTCACCTCGAACGAACACCGGGGAGCTGTTTTTT. Translation: CASSPRTNTGELFF.

The rearrangement joins TRBV2 to TRBJ2-7, with 8 bases that match TRBD1. J was trimmed by 5 bases and V by 4 bases; bases with no gene match: 7. The CDR3 is 14 residues long. Germline V gives CDR1 SNHLY, CDR2 FYNNEI. DNA of the CDR3: TGTGCCAGCAGTGCTCGGACAGGGTACAACGAGCAGTACTTC. Its protein product is CASSARTGYNEQYF.

This chain joins TRBV6-1 and TRBJ1-1; D perhaps matches TRBD1 (5 bases). The CDR3 is 14 residues long. In germline, CDR1 is MNHNS, CDR2 SASEGT. V was trimmed by 3 bases and J by 4 bases, leaving 12 bases between them. The CDR3 sequence: CASSDQGSVTEAFF. In DNA form, the CDR3 reads TGTGCCAGCAGTGATCAGGGTTCGGTCACTGAAGCTTTCTTT.

This chain links TRBV6-5 with TRBJ1-4; 11 positions match TRBD1. Germline CDR1 reads MNHEY; CDR2 reads SVGAGI. The V gene end was trimmed by 5 bases and the J gene end by 8 bases; junction bases not matched to a gene: 4. The CDR3 has 14 residues. The CDR3 coding sequence is TGTGCCAGCAGTACGGGACAGGGGGAGGAAAAACTGTTTTTT. Translating gives CASSTGQGEEKLFF.